The 18 T cell receptor beta chains below all came from one sample that was sequenced in a study of blood T cells in healthy people across ages. Next came a second PCR, run for about 7 to 12 cycles, which used a sample-barcoded 5' primer along with a J-beta primer mix. TCRdb redid the calling of the 5' RACE reads with MiXCR, one entry per CDR3 protein. This table holds about 780,000 distinct CDR3 sequences, about 42% found once. Sequencing was carried out using blood. The source is a man of 80 years or more in good health.

Only a few counts were recorded for this clonotype. The chain employs TRBV20-1 and TRBJ2-7, with 9 bases that match TRBD2. The germline V gene has CDR1 DFQATT and CDR2 SNEGSKA (reference sequence). This CDR3 spans 14 amino acids. V shed 2 bases, J shed 2 bases, and the junction held 4 bases outside the gene matches. CDR3 amino acids: CSARQAGGPYEQYF. The DNA for the CDR3 is TGCAGTGCTAGACAAGCGGGGGGACCCTACGAGCAGTACTTC.

As regards this clonotype: Being one base from a much bigger clone, this may be a read error. The genes are TRBV28 and TRBJ2-1, with D uncertain. V dropped 1 base and J dropped 10 bases, with 17 bases sitting between them. The germline gives CDR1 MDHEN, CDR2 SYDVKM. This CDR3 spans 15 amino acids. The CDR3 region has the DNA TGTGCCAGCAGTTTATATCAGGCCTGGACCTACGAGCAGTTCTTC. Amino acids: CASSLYQAWTYEQFF.

This chain links TRBV5-1 with TRBJ2-4; a possible D gene is TRBD2 (7 bases). V was shortened by 4 bases and J by 3 bases, with 23 bases between the two germline ends. CDR3 length: 18 residues. Per the germline V gene, CDR1 is SGHRS and CDR2 is YFSETQ. In nucleotides, the CDR3 is TGCGCCAGCAGCCCGGGGAGGGCGTTGGCAGGGGACAAAAACATTCAGTACTTC. Its protein is CASSPGRALAGDKNIQYF.

The V gene is TRBV14, the J gene TRBJ2-4, with 9 bases aligning to TRBD1. The J call may be incorrect, as the DNA end agrees better with TRBJ2-7. The CDR3 runs to 15 residues. Germline CDR1 SGHDN, CDR2 FVKESK. CDR3 DNA: TGTGCCAGCAGCCAAGCGTGGACAGGGGCCTACGAGCAGTACTTC. This sequence encodes CASSQAWTGAYEQYF.

This clonotype was detected ten times or more. The CDR3 coding sequence is TGTGCCAGCAGCTTGATAGCAGATACGCAGTATTTT. It is translated as CASSLIADTQYF. The chain links TRBV5-5 to TRBJ2-3; D is ambiguous. The germline V gene has CDR1 SGHKS and CDR2 YYEKEE (reference sequence). The CDR3 contains 12 residues. The V gene lost 1 base and the J gene lost 4 bases, with 4 bases spanning the gap.

The chain has TRBV20-1 and TRBJ1-5; perhaps TRBD1 as D (5 bases). The CDR3 length is 13 residues. Trimming stripped 6 bases from V and 1 base from J, with 10 bases between. The germline CDR1 and CDR2 sequences are DFQATT and SNEGSKA (reference sequence). CDR3 DNA sequence: TGCAGTGCCCGCAGGGTAAGCAATCAGCCCCAGCATTTT. This encodes CSARRVSNQPQHF.

On this clonotype itself: A junction boundary mismatches the germline segment, possibly from a read error. The chain is built from TRBV12-3 or TRBV12-4 and TRBJ2-2, with 9 bases matching TRBD1. The CDR3 is made up of 16 amino acids. CDR3: CASSLVGQGYTGGLFF. The CDR3, as DNA: TGTGCCAGCAGTTTAGTGGGACAGGGATACACCGGGGGGCTGTTTTTT.

This chain uses TRBV24-1 with TRBJ2-5, with 10 bases identical to TRBD2. V gave up 5 bases and J gave up 1 base; unmatched junction bases: 15. This CDR3 comprises 19 residues. Looked up from germline, CDR1 is KGHDR and CDR2 is SFDVKD. This CDR3 reads CATSGVTSGKTYSQETQYF. The CDR3 DNA reads as TGTGCCACCAGTGGCGTAACTAGCGGGAAGACATACAGCCAAGAGACCCAGTACTTC.

This clonotype was seen many times. This may stem from a read error, because a much larger clone lies one nucleotide away. The genes are TRBV7-3 and TRBJ2-5, with TRBD1 as a possible D gene (5 bases). The V end was cut by 0 bases, the J end by 11 bases, with 16 bases between. Germline loops: CDR1 SGHTA, CDR2 FQGTGA. This CDR3 has 14 amino acids. CDR3 in amino acids: CASSLTGRGNEQYF. The CDR3 DNA sequence: TGTGCCAGCAGCTTAACCGGAAGGGGCAATGAGCAGTACTTC.

This clonotype came up a few times. The chain carries TRBV2 and TRBJ2-5, with 11 bases identical to TRBD2. Germline CDR1 and CDR2: SNHLY and FYNNEI. This CDR3 is 14 amino acids long. V dropped 7 bases and J dropped 5; count of bases not matched to a gene: 6. The CDR3 loop is CASTTSGSWETQYF. CDR3 coding DNA: TGTGCCAGCACAACTAGCGGGAGTTGGGAGACCCAGTACTTC. The full variable domain, in which reference TRBV2 and TRBJ2-5 provide the parts outside the CDR3, is EPEVTQTPSHQVTQMGQEVILRCVPISNHLYFYWYRQILGQKVEFLVSFYNNEISEKSEIFDDQFSVERPDGSNFTLKIRSTKLEDSAMYFCASTTSGSWETQYFGPGTRLLVL.

The chain links TRBV5-1 to TRBJ2-1, with 10 positions matching TRBD2. Germline trimming cut 0 bases from V and 7 bases from J; bases unmatched to any gene: 10. This CDR3 contains 17 residues. The germline CDR1 and CDR2 sequences are SGHRS and YFSETQ. The CDR3 bases are TGCGCCAGCAGCTTGGCCACGGAAAGCGGGGGGGCAAATGAGCAGTTCTTC. This codes for CASSLATESGGANEQFF.

The chain has TRBV20-1 and TRBJ2-4; no firm D call. With the DNA end fitting TRBJ2-7 better, the J assignment may be wrong. This CDR3 has 11 amino acids. The V gene's germline CDR1 is DFQATT and CDR2 SNEGSKA (reference sequence). CDR3 protein: CSARLQYEQYF. CDR3 bases: TGCAGTGCCCGCCTCCAATACGAGCAGTACTTC.

The V gene is TRBV3-1, the J gene TRBJ1-4, with a possible D match to TRBD1 (5 bases). The CDR3 is made up of 12 amino acids. CDR1 is LGHDT and CDR2 is YNNKEL in the germline V gene (reference sequence). Trimming shortened V by 7 bases and J by 8 bases, and 11 bases separated the two germline ends. CDR3 sequence (DNA): TGTGCCAGCATGGGGGTTGGGGAAAAACTGTTTTTT. Translating it yields CASMGVGEKLFF.

Many counts were recorded for this clonotype. The chain uses TRBV29-1 and TRBJ2-5; the D gene is possibly TRBD1 (5 bases). Trimming removed 7 bases at V and 5 bases at J, with 20 bases between. The CDR3 is 14 residues long. CDR1 is SQVTM, CDR2 ANQGSEA, per germline. The CDR3 loop reads CSAQIGAKGETQYF. CDR3 sequence (DNA): TGCAGCGCCCAGATAGGGGCCAAGGGCGAGACCCAGTACTTC.

V usage is TRBV4-2 and J usage is TRBJ2-3; TRBD1 aligns across 9 bases. This CDR3 region has 17 residues. V lost 4 bases to trimming and J lost 4 bases; unmatched junction nucleotides: 12. Germline-derived CDR1 and CDR2 are LGHNA and YNFKEQ. CDR3 in DNA: TGTGCCAGCAGCCCCGAACTCAACAGGGGGCTTGCAGATACGCAGTATTTT. This translates into CASSPELNRGLADTQYF.

This clonotype was observed a handful of times. This chain joins TRBV30 and TRBJ2-5; TRBD2 is a possible D gene (5 bases). Trimming took off 2 bases at V and 2 bases at J, with 9 bases between the two ends. Germline values: CDR1 GTSNPN, CDR2 SVGIG (reference sequence). The CDR3 contains 13 residues. DNA of the CDR3: TGTGCCTGGAGTCGGGGAAAGCAAGAGACCCAGTACTTC. This gives the protein CAWSRGKQETQYF.

V is TRBV21-1 and J is TRBJ2-7; whether TRBD1, the table's D call, matches the DNA was not checked. TRBV21-1 is a documented pseudogene. This CDR3 has 14 residues. The DNA for the CDR3 is TGTGCCAGCAGCAATAGCGCCCTGTTCTACGAGCAGTACTTC. Amino acid sequence: CASSNSALFYEQYF.

This clonotype was seen only a few times. The chain carries TRBV3-1 and TRBJ2-5; 13 bases are a match to TRBD2. V gave up 3 bases and J gave up 4 bases; unmatched junction bases: 8. CDR1 LGHDT and CDR2 YNNKEL come from the germline V gene (reference sequence). The CDR3 extends over 17 amino acids. The CDR3: CASSQTTSGRAGETQYF. DNA for the CDR3: TGTGCCAGCAGCCAGACCACTAGCGGGAGGGCCGGAGAGACCCAGTACTTC.